The clone carrying this T cell receptor (beta chain) was counted only a few times. CDR3 length equals 14 residues. Germline loops: CDR1 SGHTA, CDR2 FQGNSA. V lost 6 bases, J lost 6 bases, and 14 bases lay in between. The data were taken from a study of response to subunit inactivated influenza vaccine. One entry per CDR3 protein results from TCRdb running MiXCR on the RT-PCR reads. The profile shows 550,000 to 600,000 distinct CDR3 sequences, about 10% of them singletons. The specimen comprised PBMCs from blood, sampled on the day of vaccination. The chain links TRBV7-2 to TRBJ2-2; D unresolved. The TCR sequence derives from a man aged 50-59 years who received an inactivated influenza vaccine. The CDR3 loop reads CASSSRSRAGELFF. CDR3 coding DNA: TGTGCCAGCAGTTCCCGGTCTAGGGCCGGGGAGCTGTTTTTT.